The following is a TCR beta chain sequence with its context. Its target is not known. PCR used 60 Vbeta primers and 13 Jbeta primers. TCRdb's table, derived via immunoSEQ multiplex PCR, lists solely in-frame clones and lacks some. Among roughly 110,000 clones listed, around four fifths were seen once. The sample originates from a study of cytomegalovirus exposure and HLA in healthy donors. Broader study findings: The records held CMV serostatus as the only immune exposure information. Investigators reported about 160 TCR beta chains as tied to cytomegalovirus. TCR beta V- and J-gene trimming, according to a later analysis, was linked to a missense DCLRE1C variant. Researchers reportedly found TCR beta sequences accurately predicted most subjects' HLA-A and HLA-B alleles.

J lost 0 bases, V lost 4 bases, and 5 bases had no gene match. The CDR3 consists of 15 residues. The germline V gene encodes CDR1 SGHRS and CDR2 YFSETQ. Sequencing was done on a sample of PBMCs. V and J are TRBV5-1 and TRBJ2-3, with TRBD2 matching over 7 bases. This sequence originates from a man aged 45-60 years in good health and CMV-seronegative. The CDR3 DNA reads as TGCGCCAGCAGCCCAAACGGGGGGAGCACAGATACGCAGTATTTT. This translates into CASSPNGGSTDTQYF.